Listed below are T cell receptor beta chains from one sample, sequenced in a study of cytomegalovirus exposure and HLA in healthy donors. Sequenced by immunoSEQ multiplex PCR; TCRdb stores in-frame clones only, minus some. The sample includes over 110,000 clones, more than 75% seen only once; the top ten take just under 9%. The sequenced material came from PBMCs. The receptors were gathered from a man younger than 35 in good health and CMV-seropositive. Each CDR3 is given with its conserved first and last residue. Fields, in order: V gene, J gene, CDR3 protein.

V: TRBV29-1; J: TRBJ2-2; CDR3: CSVSGLRNTGELFF
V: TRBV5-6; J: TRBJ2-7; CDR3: CASSLFDGHSYEQYF
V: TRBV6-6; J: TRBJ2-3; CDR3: CASSLPGTSGTDTQYF
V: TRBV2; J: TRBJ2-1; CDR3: CASSPDRDNEQFF
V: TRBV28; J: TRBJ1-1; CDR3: CASSLSSTGFDTEAFF
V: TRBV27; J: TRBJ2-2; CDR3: CASSTTGDTGELFF
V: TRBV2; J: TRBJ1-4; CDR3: CASSYTGADSEKLFF
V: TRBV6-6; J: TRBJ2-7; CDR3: CASSGLEGNSYEQYF
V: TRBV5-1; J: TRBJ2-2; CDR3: CASSLEQGAGELFF
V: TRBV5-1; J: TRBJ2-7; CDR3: CASSFRLAGDYEQYF
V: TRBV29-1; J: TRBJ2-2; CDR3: CSASRDTAGDGELFF
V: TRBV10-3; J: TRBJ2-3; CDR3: CAMGRTGDTDTQYF
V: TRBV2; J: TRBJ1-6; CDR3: CASTRGTEYNSPLHF
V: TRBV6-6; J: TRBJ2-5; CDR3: CASRTRGGRETQYF
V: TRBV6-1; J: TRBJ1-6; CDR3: CASSEGTSSYNSPLHF
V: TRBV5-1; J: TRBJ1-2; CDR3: CASSLTTGKDGYTF
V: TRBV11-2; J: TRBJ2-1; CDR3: CASSRGLVGEQFF
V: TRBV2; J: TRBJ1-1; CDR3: CASSQRPARGAFF
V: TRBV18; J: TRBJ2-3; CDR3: CASSPWTGPKSDTQYF